The source of this T cell receptor beta chain is a study of blood T cell repertoires in COVID-19. Overall study context: The United States, Italy and Spain were the sources of the acute and convalescent COVID-19 samples. From T cells, B-cell-depleted T cells, or PBMCs came the material, which was cDNA or gDNA.

With 5 bases clipped from V and 9 bases from J, the junction kept 10 bases outside the gene matches. Germline V gene data show CDR1 as MNHEY and CDR2 as SMNVEV (reference sequence). The CDR3 has 14 residues. Profiling relied on immunoSEQ multiplex PCR, and the TCRdb table lists in-frame clones only, not all of them. The data contain hundreds of thousands of clones, roughly 85% of them singletons. J is TRBJ1-2 and V is TRBV27, with TRBD1 matching 9 bases. The TCR comes from a woman between 45 and 60 years old who had recovered from COVID-19. Specimen: peripheral blood. CDR3 DNA sequence: TGTGCCAGCAGTCCAACAGGGGGCGCTACCAGCTACACCTTC. This translates into CASSPTGGATSYTF.